The rows below give T cell receptor beta chains drawn from one sample of a study of a mutant IDH1 vaccine in newly diagnosed glioma. The table came from immunoSEQ multiplex PCR; TCRdb's copy has only in-frame clones and leaves some out. The sample yields about 43,000 clones, about 81% seen once. Their antigens are not known. The starting material was PBMCs, obtained from a glioma patient whose treatment included an IDH1 peptide vaccine. The receptors derive from a woman under 30 with glioma. Some clones in this sample may be carry-over from other donors' samples. Both conserved end residues are trimmed from each CDR3. A D gene is named only where the DNA matches it firmly. Not every row has a clone size; where given, it reads once, few, many or a size class.

d_gene: TRBD2
abundance: -
v_gene: TRBV7-9
CDR3aa: ASSSTSGVNEQF

d_gene: TRBD2
abundance: -
v_gene: TRBV29-1
CDR3aa: SVAGRADTQY

d_gene: TRBD1
abundance: -
v_gene: TRBV7-8
CDR3aa: ASSRGRRTAGANVLT

d_gene: -
abundance: -
v_gene: TRBV4-2
CDR3aa: ASSQAYYNEQF

d_gene: -
abundance: -
v_gene: TRBV7-6
CDR3aa: ASSSTGLHLGSPLH

d_gene: -
abundance: -
v_gene: TRBV1
CDR3aa: TSSLPEQEAF

d_gene: -
abundance: -
v_gene: TRBV6-5
CDR3aa: ASSPARFRYGYT

d_gene: TRBD1
abundance: once
v_gene: TRBV4-1
CDR3aa: ASSQVPGGQNSPLH

d_gene: TRBD2
abundance: -
v_gene: TRBV6-6
CDR3aa: ASSYSGGTSSYEQY

d_gene: TRBD1
abundance: -
v_gene: TRBV5-6
CDR3aa: ASSYRGNTEAF

d_gene: TRBD2
abundance: -
v_gene: TRBV5-1
CDR3aa: ASRSGLATITDTQY

d_gene: -
abundance: -
v_gene: TRBV7-9
CDR3aa: ASREGNTEAF

d_gene: -
abundance: -
v_gene: TRBV6-1
CDR3aa: ASSEWYTGELF